This T cell receptor beta chain is from a study of T cell clonotyping in hematopoietic cell transplantation. General observations from the study: Broader posttransplant TCR repertoire diversity was predicted by graft donor and pretransplant recipient Inverse Simpson Index values. CD4 and CD8 repertoire contributions could not be separated without sorting. At the given depth, recipient repertoires were over 95% de novo clonotypes. Recipient TCR diversity dropped after transplant; expanded clonotypes rose from day 30 to 180.

Using immunoSEQ multiplex PCR, the repertoire was profiled, and TCRdb retains in-frame clones only, with some absent. The sample records 35,000 to 45,000 clones, 94% being singletons. Trimming left V 11 bases short and J 1 base short, with 20 bases between. The CDR3 length is 15 residues. The germline gives CDR1 MDHEN, CDR2 SYDVKM. Comments on this clone: Its antigen is unidentified.

This rearrangement joins TRBV28 to TRBJ1-1, with TRBD1 as a possible D gene (5 bases). This sequence originates from a woman aged 45-65 years in good health. Some clones in this sample may be carry-over from other donors' samples. Material: peripheral blood mononuclear cells. DNA for the CDR3: TGTGCCTTGGGGAGGGGCGGAGAAGAGAACACTGAAGCTTTCTTT. Its translation is CALGRGGEENTEAFF.